This T cell receptor beta chain is from a study of T cell responses to AZD1222 COVID-19 vaccine. Overall study: Second-dose recipients at about 4 or about 12 weeks were treated as one pooled group. General study findings and limits: None of the repertoires were sampled until the peak T cell response had passed. Spike-specific TCR breadth and depth both grew after two AZD1222 doses. Most donors were white British, females outnumbered males, and clonal diversity was possibly underestimated.

The germline gives CDR1 SGHVS, CDR2 FNYEAQ. The CDR3 is made up of 13 amino acids. Trimming shortened V by 5 bases and J by 1 base, and 9 bases separated the two germline ends. Clones were sequenced by immunoSEQ multiplex PCR, and TCRdb holds only the in-frame ones, with some missing. This table holds about 56,000 clones, 75% to 90% found once. As concerns this clone: Its antigen is as yet unknown.

The sequencing used peripheral blood, collected on day 0 of AZD1222 vaccination. This TCR came from an adult in good health. J is TRBJ2-7 and V is TRBV7-6; the D call may be TRBD1 or TRBD2 (6 bases each). The DNA for the CDR3 is TGTGCCAGCAGCCGGGGGCCTTCCTACGAGCAGTACTTC. Protein sequence: CASSRGPSYEQYF.